Given below is one TCR beta chain in context. No antigen is known for it. There are no base qualities to consult, and no much larger clone falls within one base. This sample is drawn from a study of Ad26.COV2.S vaccination and SARS-CoV-2 variants (dated by TCRdb to the early 2020s). For context, the study as a whole: Donors in the vaccine arm were drawn from COV1001, a phase I-IIa trial of Ad26.COV2.S in healthy adults that was multicentre, randomized, double-blind and placebo-controlled. Dosing of Ad26.COV2.S was intramuscular, at either 5x10^10 or 1x10^11 viral particles, delivered as one shot or as two shots spaced 56 days apart. The specificity and breadth of SARS-CoV-2-reactive T cell receptors after Ad26.COV2.S vaccination were assessed by TCRbeta repertoire sequencing. A total of approximately 32 samples were included in the TCR-sequenced set, comprising some 20 Ad26.COV2.S vaccine recipients, 5 placebo recipients and 8 SARS-CoV-2 convalescent individuals. Participants in the trial were split at random into five groups of five each, receiving low-dose or high-dose Ad26.COV2.S once or twice, or else placebo on both occasions. Throughout the experiments and outcome assessment, investigators stayed blinded to trial group allocation. Study-level results and caveats: Non-spike TCR breadth was comparable between vaccine and placebo recipients, consistent with the vaccine containing only spike. The authors noted that the TCR breadth and depth analyses may have underestimated total T cell responses. Higher spike-specific TCR breadth was observed in Ad26.COV2.S recipients than in placebo recipients (P = 0.0014). The study lacked the statistical power to compare responses across vaccine doses or regimens. After vaccination, substantial breadth of spike-specific CD8+ and CD4+ T cell responses was reported.

Per the publication, the treatment or condition label means: 15 to 20 received Ad26.COV2.S at low or high dose, single or two shots; roughly five received placebo; per-sample allocation not given. Repertoires of vaccine and placebo recipients were sequenced from samples taken on day 63 after the first injection. Between 29 July and 7 August 2020, Cohort 1b enrolled 20 to 30 adults aged 18-55 years at one site in Boston, USA. Ad26.COV2.S consisted of a replication-incompetent adenovirus type 26 vector by which a prefusion-stabilized SARS-CoV-2 spike protein from the original Wuhan strain was expressed. V is shortened by 1 base, J by 4 bases, and the region joining them spans 4 bases. Based on the germline V gene, the CDR1 and CDR2 sequences are MGHDK and SYGVNS. Inclusive of the bounding cysteine and phenylalanine, the CDR3 is 13 residues long. Of the read, only the CDR3 DNA is kept; its 39 bases are in frame from base 1.

The immunoSEQ Assay was the method used to sequence TCRbeta CDR3 regions. After extraction, genomic DNA underwent amplification by bias-controlled multiplex PCR, followed by high-throughput sequencing. In the authors' own workflow: To quantify the absolute abundance of every unique TCRbeta CDR3 region, sequences were collapsed and filtered. T cell fraction was estimated by normalizing TCRbeta template counts to usable DNA, which was measured by amplifying reference genes present in all nucleated cells. Repertoire TCRs were annotated as SARS-CoV-2-specific when V gene, CDR3 amino acid sequence and J gene were exactly matched to a known reactive TCR set. MIRA supplied the reference SARS-CoV-2 TCR set, which was filtered for enrichment in COVID-19-positive ImmuneCODE repertoires so that public or cross-reactive TCRs were removed. Based on the MIRA antigens, annotated TCRs were further analysed at the level of specific ORF or position within ORF. Depth was the summed frequency of annotated unique rearrangements, while breadth was defined as annotated unique rearrangements over total unique productive rearrangements. TCR breadth was compared between groups using two-sided Wilcoxon rank-sum tests. The clones in this table, taken by TCRdb from immuneACCESS, are in-frame only. Not every clone is retained; where verified, under half of the shortfall comes from an unresolved V gene, and the cause of the rest is unknown. The DNA gave D and trimming, while V, J and clone size come from that table. In all, the sample holds 400,000 to 450,000 clones, and over 75% of those were seen once. The top ten clonotypes cover roughly an eighth of the sample.

The receptor chain draws on TRBV25-1 and TRBJ2-2, with the identity of the D gene unclear. This sequence was found in a person aged 18-60 years who received the Ad26.COV2.S COVID-19 vaccine or a placebo. The specimen comprised peripheral blood, sampled in a trial of Ad26.COV2.S vaccine versus placebo. The CDR3 has the sequence CASSEFGTGELFF. The bases are TGTGCCAGCAGTGAATTCGGCACCGGGGAGCTGTTTTTT.